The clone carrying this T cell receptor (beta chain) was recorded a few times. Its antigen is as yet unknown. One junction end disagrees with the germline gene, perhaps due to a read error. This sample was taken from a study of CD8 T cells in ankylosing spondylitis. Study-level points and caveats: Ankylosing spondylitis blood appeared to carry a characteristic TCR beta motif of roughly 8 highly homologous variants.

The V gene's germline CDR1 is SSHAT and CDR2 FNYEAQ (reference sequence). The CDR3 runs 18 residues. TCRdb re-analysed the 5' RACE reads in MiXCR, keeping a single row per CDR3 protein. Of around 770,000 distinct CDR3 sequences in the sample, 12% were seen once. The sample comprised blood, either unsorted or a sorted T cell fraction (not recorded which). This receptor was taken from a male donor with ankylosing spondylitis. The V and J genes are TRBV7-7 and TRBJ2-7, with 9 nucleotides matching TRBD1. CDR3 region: CASSCSTRGQGRSYEQYF. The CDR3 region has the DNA TGTGCTAGCAGCTGCTCGACCCGGGGACAGGGAAGGTCCTACGAGCAGTACTTC.